These T cell receptor beta chains were read from a single sample in a study of blood T cell repertoires in COVID-19. The assay was immunoSEQ multiplex PCR, and TCRdb's table has in-frame clones only and misses some. The sample contains fewer than 250,000 clones, 86% of which appear only once. What was sequenced was PBMCs or T cells enriched from blood (not recorded which). Source of these receptors: a woman in her forties or fifties who had recovered from COVID-19. The CDR3 runs from the conserved cysteine through the conserved F or W. A D gene is named only where the DNA matches it firmly. Some rows mark clone size as missing; the rest say once, few, many or name a class of expanded clone.

clone size: -
V gene: TRBV29-1
D gene: -
J gene: TRBJ2-3
CDR3 DNA: TGCAGCGTCCTCCTGCAGGTCGCAGATACGCAGTATTTT
CDR3 protein: CSVLLQVADTQYF

clone size: -
V gene: TRBV5-1
D gene: -
J gene: TRBJ2-7
CDR3 DNA: TGCGCCAGCAGCGTCCAGGGCTACGAGCAGTACTTC
CDR3 protein: CASSVQGYEQYF

clone size: -
V gene: TRBV3-1/TRBV3-2
D gene: -
J gene: TRBJ1-5
CDR3 DNA: TGTGCCAGCAGCCCCGAGGGTTATCAGCCCCAGCATTTT
CDR3 protein: CASSPEGYQPQHF

clone size: -
V gene: TRBV28
D gene: TRBD2
J gene: TRBJ2-7
CDR3 DNA: TGTGCCAGCAGACTAGCGGGGGGTTTGGGTTACGAGCAGTACTTC
CDR3 protein: CASRLAGGLGYEQYF

clone size: -
V gene: TRBV9
D gene: -
J gene: TRBJ2-1
CDR3 DNA: TGTGCCAGCAGCGTAGGAATTTCGGAGGCCAGAGGGGAGCAGTTCTTC
CDR3 protein: CASSVGISEARGEQFF

clone size: -
V gene: TRBV28
D gene: -
J gene: TRBJ1-3
CDR3 DNA: TGTGCCAGCAAGAAAGGCGGTGACACCATATATTTT
CDR3 protein: CASKKGGDTIYF

clone size: -
V gene: TRBV5-4
D gene: TRBD2
J gene: TRBJ2-7
CDR3 DNA: TGTGCCAGCAGCTTGGGCCTAGCGGGAGGCTACGAGCAGTACTTC
CDR3 protein: CASSLGLAGGYEQYF

clone size: -
V gene: TRBV11-2
D gene: -
J gene: TRBJ2-2
CDR3 DNA: TGTGCCAGCAGCCCAAGGGGACAGAACACCGGGGAGCTGTTTTTT
CDR3 protein: CASSPRGQNTGELFF

clone size: -
V gene: TRBV21-1
D gene: -
J gene: TRBJ2-2
CDR3 DNA: TGTGCCAGCAGCGGAGGTCACACCGGGGAGCTGTTTTTT
CDR3 protein: CASSGGHTGELFF

clone size: -
V gene: TRBV6-1
D gene: TRBD1
J gene: TRBJ2-5
CDR3 DNA: TGTGCCAGCAGTGCCCCAGCGGGACAGGGGGGGGGAGAGACCCAGTACTTC
CDR3 protein: CASSAPAGQGGGETQYF

clone size: -
V gene: TRBV3-1/TRBV3-2
D gene: -
J gene: TRBJ1-5
CDR3 DNA: TGTGCCAGCAGCCAAGGGCAACGGGTGGGTCAGCCCCAGCATTTT
CDR3 protein: CASSQGQRVGQPQHF

clone size: -
V gene: TRBV28
D gene: TRBD1
J gene: TRBJ2-5
CDR3 DNA: TGTGCCAGCAGTTCTTGGACAGGGGAAGAGACCCAGTACTTC
CDR3 protein: CASSSWTGEETQYF

clone size: -
V gene: TRBV6-5
D gene: -
J gene: TRBJ2-5
CDR3 DNA: TGTGCCAGCAGTTACGGGACAAGGCAAGAGACCCAGTACTTC
CDR3 protein: CASSYGTRQETQYF

clone size: -
V gene: TRBV18
D gene: TRBD1
J gene: TRBJ2-5
CDR3 DNA: TGTGCCAGCTCACCACTTAAGACAGGGTCCTGGGAGACCCAGTACTTC
CDR3 protein: CASSPLKTGSWETQYF

clone size: -
V gene: TRBV2
D gene: TRBD1
J gene: TRBJ1-1
CDR3 DNA: TGTGCCAGCAAACCGGGACAGGGGGGCACTGAAGCTTTCTTT
CDR3 protein: CASKPGQGGTEAFF

clone size: -
V gene: TRBV2
D gene: TRBD1
J gene: TRBJ1-1
CDR3 DNA: TGTGCCAGCAGGCCCGACAGGGGAGGCACTGAAGCTTTCTTT
CDR3 protein: CASRPDRGGTEAFF

clone size: -
V gene: TRBV6-5
D gene: -
J gene: TRBJ1-2
CDR3 DNA: TGTGCCAGCAGAACGACAAAACAGGGCTATGGCTACACCTTC
CDR3 protein: CASRTTKQGYGYTF

clone size: few
V gene: TRBV5-4
D gene: -
J gene: TRBJ2-1
CDR3 DNA: TGTGCCAGCAGCTCTCAGGGCTACAATGAGCAGTTCTTC
CDR3 protein: CASSSQGYNEQFF

clone size: -
V gene: TRBV10-1
D gene: -
J gene: TRBJ2-5
CDR3 DNA: TGCGCCAGCATAGTCGTTGGTGCAACCCAGTACTTC
CDR3 protein: CASIVVGATQYF

clone size: -
V gene: TRBV4-1
D gene: TRBD1
J gene: TRBJ1-5
CDR3 DNA: TGCGCCAGCAGTCGGGACAGGGGGGATCAGCCCCAGCATTTT
CDR3 protein: CASSRDRGDQPQHF

clone size: -
V gene: TRBV9
D gene: TRBD1
J gene: TRBJ2-2
CDR3 DNA: TGTGCCAGCAGCAGTAGGGGGGACAGGGTCACCGGGGAGCTGTTTTTT
CDR3 protein: CASSSRGDRVTGELFF

clone size: -
V gene: TRBV7-2
D gene: -
J gene: TRBJ2-3
CDR3 DNA: TGTGCCAGCAGCTTAGTAGACCCCGGGAGTAGCGACACAGATACGCAGTATTTT
CDR3 protein: CASSLVDPGSSDTDTQYF

clone size: -
V gene: TRBV7-2
D gene: TRBD2
J gene: TRBJ2-1
CDR3 DNA: TGTGCCAGCAGCTTAGAGGGGACTAGCGGGTCGGATGAGCAGTTCTTC
CDR3 protein: CASSLEGTSGSDEQFF

clone size: -
V gene: TRBV5-1
D gene: TRBD2
J gene: TRBJ2-4
CDR3 DNA: TGCGCCAGCAGCTTGGACCCCCCGTGGAGCGGGAGATCCAACATTCAGTACTTC
CDR3 protein: CASSLDPPWSGRSNIQYF

clone size: -
V gene: TRBV28
D gene: -
J gene: TRBJ1-5
CDR3 DNA: TGTGCCAGCAGTTTATGGAGGGACTGGTATAGCAATCAGCCCCAGCATTTT
CDR3 protein: CASSLWRDWYSNQPQHF

clone size: -
V gene: TRBV10-3
D gene: -
J gene: TRBJ2-2
CDR3 DNA: TGTGCCATCAATGCCAGGGCTAACCTCGGGGAGCTGTTTTTT
CDR3 protein: CAINARANLGELFF

clone size: -
V gene: TRBV12-3/TRBV12-4
D gene: -
J gene: TRBJ2-7
CDR3 DNA: TGTGCCAGCAGTTTGTTCAGGTGGGACGAGCAGTACTTC
CDR3 protein: CASSLFRWDEQYF

clone size: -
V gene: TRBV4-3
D gene: -
J gene: TRBJ2-1
CDR3 DNA: TGCGCCAGCAGCTTAGACAAGAGCTCCTACAATGAGCAGTTCTTC
CDR3 protein: CASSLDKSSYNEQFF

clone size: -
V gene: TRBV9
D gene: -
J gene: TRBJ2-2
CDR3 DNA: TGTGCCAGCAGCGTAGGGGGGGCGAACACCGGGGAGCTGTTTTTT
CDR3 protein: CASSVGGANTGELFF

clone size: -
V gene: TRBV11-3
D gene: TRBD1
J gene: TRBJ1-2
CDR3 DNA: TGTGCCAGCAGCGCGGGACAGCTTAACTATGGCTACACCTTC
CDR3 protein: CASSAGQLNYGYTF

clone size: -
V gene: TRBV13
D gene: -
J gene: TRBJ1-3
CDR3 DNA: TGTGCCAGCAGCTTAGAGGGAGGCCTAATCCCCGGCGAAATAACAAACACCATATATTTT
CDR3 protein: CASSLEGGLIPGEITNTIYF

clone size: -
V gene: TRBV5-4
D gene: -
J gene: TRBJ2-5
CDR3 DNA: TGTGCCAGCAGCTTGGCCGACGGAGCAAGAGCGGAGGAGACCCAGTACTTC
CDR3 protein: CASSLADGARAEETQYF

clone size: -
V gene: TRBV5-5
D gene: -
J gene: TRBJ2-1
CDR3 DNA: TGTGCCAGCAGCTTGGGCCAGGCTTACAACAATGAGCAGTTCTTC
CDR3 protein: CASSLGQAYNNEQFF

clone size: -
V gene: TRBV7-8
D gene: -
J gene: TRBJ1-2
CDR3 DNA: TGTGCCAGCAGCCCCCCCTCCTCTGGCTACACCTTC
CDR3 protein: CASSPPSSGYTF

clone size: once
V gene: TRBV7-2
D gene: TRBD2
J gene: TRBJ2-1
CDR3 DNA: TGTGCCAGCAGCCCTCCTGTAGCGGGGGTGATTGAGCAGTTCTTC
CDR3 protein: CASSPPVAGVIEQFF

clone size: -
V gene: TRBV6-5
D gene: TRBD2
J gene: TRBJ2-5
CDR3 DNA: TGTGCCAGCAGGGGAGCGGGGGGCGAGAAGACCCAGTACTTC
CDR3 protein: CASRGAGGEKTQYF

clone size: few
V gene: TRBV10-2
D gene: TRBD1
J gene: TRBJ1-5
CDR3 DNA: TGCGCCAGCAGAACCGGGACAGGGTATCAGCCCCAGCATTTT
CDR3 protein: CASRTGTGYQPQHF

clone size: -
V gene: TRBV11-2
D gene: TRBD2
J gene: TRBJ2-7
CDR3 DNA: TGTGCCAGCAGCTTAGTGGGGTGGGGAGGGCCCTACGAGCAGTACTTC
CDR3 protein: CASSLVGWGGPYEQYF

clone size: -
V gene: TRBV19
D gene: -
J gene: TRBJ1-2
CDR3 DNA: TGTGCCAGTAGTATTGACAACTCCTGGGGCTACACCTTC
CDR3 protein: CASSIDNSWGYTF

clone size: -
V gene: TRBV18
D gene: TRBD1
J gene: TRBJ1-2
CDR3 DNA: TGTGCCAGCTCACCAAATGCACAGGGGGTGGACTATGGCTACACCTTC
CDR3 protein: CASSPNAQGVDYGYTF

clone size: -
V gene: TRBV15
D gene: TRBD2
J gene: TRBJ2-1
CDR3 DNA: TGTGCCACCAGCAGAGAACTGGGACTAGCTTCTGAGCAGTTCTTC
CDR3 protein: CATSRELGLASEQFF

clone size: -
V gene: TRBV5-6
D gene: TRBD1
J gene: TRBJ2-7
CDR3 DNA: TGTGCCAGCAGCCCGGGACAGGCCCGTCCTTGGCAGTACTTC
CDR3 protein: CASSPGQARPWQYF

clone size: -
V gene: TRBV9
D gene: -
J gene: TRBJ2-7
CDR3 DNA: TGTGCCAGCAGCGAGCCAGGGAGGTCCTACGAGCAGTACTTC
CDR3 protein: CASSEPGRSYEQYF

clone size: -
V gene: TRBV19
D gene: TRBD1
J gene: TRBJ2-7
CDR3 DNA: TGTGCCAGTAGTGCCCGGGACAGGGGCTCCTACGAGCAGTACTTC
CDR3 protein: CASSARDRGSYEQYF